Here is one T cell receptor (beta chain) with its context. The antigen is not known. TCRdb analysed the multiplex PCR reads with MiXCR anew, one entry per CDR3 protein. The data show 200,000 or so distinct CDR3 sequences, approximately 30% seen once. The data derive from a study of breast tumors, draining lymph nodes, adjacent tissues. General study findings and limits: Tumors had less TCR diversity than lymph nodes, more than nontumor tissue. The data were judged consistent with most tumor T cells coming from lymph node and expanding in tumor. Tumor and nontumor repertoires were significantly more similar in luminal-like than in basal-like breast cancer.

Breast cancer patients provided tissue from their axillary draining lymph nodes. The CDR3 length is 12 residues. V was clipped by 3 bases and J by 4 bases, with 4 bases between them. Germline CDR1 is MDHEN and CDR2 is SYDVKM. The sequence came from a female donor with breast cancer. Some clones in this sample may be carry-over from other donors' samples. Sequencing was performed on axillary lymph node tissue. The V gene is TRBV28, the J gene TRBJ1-5; no reliable D call. The CDR3 sequence: CASSLGNQPQHF. The CDR3 DNA reads as TGTGCCAGCAGTTTGGGTAATCAGCCCCAGCATTTT.